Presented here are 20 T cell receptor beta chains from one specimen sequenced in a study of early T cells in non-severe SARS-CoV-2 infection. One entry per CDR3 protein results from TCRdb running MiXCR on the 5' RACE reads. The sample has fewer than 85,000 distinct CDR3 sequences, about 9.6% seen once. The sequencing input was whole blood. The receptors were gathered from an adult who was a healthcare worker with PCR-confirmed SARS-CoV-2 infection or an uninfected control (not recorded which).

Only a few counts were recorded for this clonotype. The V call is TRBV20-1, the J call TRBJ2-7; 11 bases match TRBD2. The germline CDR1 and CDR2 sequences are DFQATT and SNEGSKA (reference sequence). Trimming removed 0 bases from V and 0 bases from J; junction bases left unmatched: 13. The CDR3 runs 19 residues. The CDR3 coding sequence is TGCAGTGCTAGAGATTCGTCCGAAGCTAGCGGGAGGAGCTCCTACGAGCAGTACTTC. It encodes CSARDSSEASGRSSYEQYF.

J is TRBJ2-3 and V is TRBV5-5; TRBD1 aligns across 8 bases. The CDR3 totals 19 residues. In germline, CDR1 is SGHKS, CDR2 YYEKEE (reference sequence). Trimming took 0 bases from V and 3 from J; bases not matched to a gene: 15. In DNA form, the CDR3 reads TGTGCCAGCAGCTTGGGGCAGGGGGCGCCCAATTTTGGAACAGATACGCAGTATTTT. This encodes CASSLGQGAPNFGTDTQYF.

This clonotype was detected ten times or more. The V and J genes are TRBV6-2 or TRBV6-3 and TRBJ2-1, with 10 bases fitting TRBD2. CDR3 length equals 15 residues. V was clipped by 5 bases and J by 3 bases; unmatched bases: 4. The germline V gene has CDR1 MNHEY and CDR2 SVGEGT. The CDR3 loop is CASSPGTSDYNEQFF. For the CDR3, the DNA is TGTGCCAGCAGTCCCGGGACTAGCGACTACAATGAGCAGTTCTTC.

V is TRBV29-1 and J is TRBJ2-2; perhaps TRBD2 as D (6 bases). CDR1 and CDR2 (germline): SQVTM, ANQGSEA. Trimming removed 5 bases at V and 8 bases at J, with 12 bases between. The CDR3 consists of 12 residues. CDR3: CSVRHRGGELFF. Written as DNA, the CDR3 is TGCAGCGTTCGCCACCGGGGGGGGGAGCTGTTTTTT.

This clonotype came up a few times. The CDR3 reads CASRAGIGTDTQYF. In DNA form, the CDR3 reads TGTGCCAGCAGAGCCGGCATTGGCACAGATACGCAGTATTTT. The chain employs TRBV28 and TRBJ2-3; the D is unclear. The V gene's germline CDR1 is MDHEN and CDR2 SYDVKM. The CDR3 extends over 14 amino acids. V shed 6 bases and J shed 1 base, with 11 bases lying between them.

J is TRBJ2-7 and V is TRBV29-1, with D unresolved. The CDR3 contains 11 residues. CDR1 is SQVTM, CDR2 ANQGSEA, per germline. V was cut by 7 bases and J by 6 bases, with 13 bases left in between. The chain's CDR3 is CSAKQGSEQYF. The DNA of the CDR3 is TGCAGCGCAAAACAAGGCTCCGAGCAGTACTTC.

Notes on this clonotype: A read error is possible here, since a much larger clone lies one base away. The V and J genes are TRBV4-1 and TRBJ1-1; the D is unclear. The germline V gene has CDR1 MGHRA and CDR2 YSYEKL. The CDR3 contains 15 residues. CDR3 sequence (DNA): TGCACCAGCAGCCCCCTGGGTGAGGGGAACACTGAAGCTTTCTTT. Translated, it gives CTSSPLGEGNTEAFF.

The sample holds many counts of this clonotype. The CDR3 sequence: CASSPQLAGETQYF. In nucleotides, the CDR3 is TGTGCCAGCAGCCCCCAACTAGCGGGGGAGACCCAGTACTTC. This chain links TRBV4-2 with TRBJ2-5; 10 bases agree with TRBD2. The ends lost 4 bases at V and 5 bases at J; junction bases unmatched: 4. Germline V gene sequence: CDR1 LGHNA, CDR2 YNFKEQ. The CDR3 runs to 14 residues.

This CDR3 reads CASSQETSGHQETQYF. The DNA of the CDR3 is TGCGCCAGCAGCCAAGAGACTAGCGGGCACCAAGAGACCCAGTACTTC. This chain joins TRBV4-1 and TRBJ2-5, with 10 bases aligning to TRBD2. The CDR3 contains 16 residues. With 0 bases clipped from V and 0 bases from J, the junction kept 1 base outside the gene matches. Germline V gene sequence: CDR1 MGHRA, CDR2 YSYEKL.

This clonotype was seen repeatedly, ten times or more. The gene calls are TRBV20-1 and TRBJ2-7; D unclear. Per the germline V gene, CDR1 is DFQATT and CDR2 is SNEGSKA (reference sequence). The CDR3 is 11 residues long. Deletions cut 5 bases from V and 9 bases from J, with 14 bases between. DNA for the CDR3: TGCAGTGCTGGTAGTAAAGGAGTGCAGTACTTC. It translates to CSAGSKGVQYF.

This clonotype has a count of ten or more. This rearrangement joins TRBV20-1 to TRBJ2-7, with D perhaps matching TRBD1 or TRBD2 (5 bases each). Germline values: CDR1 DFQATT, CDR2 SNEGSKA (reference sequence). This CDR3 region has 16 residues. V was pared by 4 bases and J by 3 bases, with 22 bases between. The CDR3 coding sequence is TGCAGTGCTATCGGGGCCCGAAACAGAATTCGCTACGAGCAGTACTTC. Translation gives CSAIGARNRIRYEQYF.

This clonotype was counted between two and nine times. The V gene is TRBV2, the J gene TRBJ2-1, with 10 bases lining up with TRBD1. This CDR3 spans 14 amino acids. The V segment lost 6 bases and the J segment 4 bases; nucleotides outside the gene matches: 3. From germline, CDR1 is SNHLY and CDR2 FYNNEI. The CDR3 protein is CASRGTGVYNEQFF. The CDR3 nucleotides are TGTGCCAGCAGGGGGACAGGGGTTTACAATGAGCAGTTCTTC.

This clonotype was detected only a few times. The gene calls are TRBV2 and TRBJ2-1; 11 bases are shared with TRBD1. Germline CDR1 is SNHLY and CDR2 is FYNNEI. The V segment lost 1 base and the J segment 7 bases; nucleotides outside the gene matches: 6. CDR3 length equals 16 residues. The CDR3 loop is CASSEVVGTGGNEQFF. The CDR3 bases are TGTGCCAGCAGTGAAGTAGTTGGGACAGGGGGAAATGAGCAGTTCTTC.

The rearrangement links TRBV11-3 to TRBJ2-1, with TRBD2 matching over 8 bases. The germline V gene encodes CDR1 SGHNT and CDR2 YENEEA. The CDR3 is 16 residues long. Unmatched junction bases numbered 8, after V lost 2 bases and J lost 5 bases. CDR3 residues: CASSLRGTSVNNEQFF. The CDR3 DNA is TGTGCCAGCAGCTTACGGGGGACTAGTGTTAACAATGAGCAGTTCTTC.

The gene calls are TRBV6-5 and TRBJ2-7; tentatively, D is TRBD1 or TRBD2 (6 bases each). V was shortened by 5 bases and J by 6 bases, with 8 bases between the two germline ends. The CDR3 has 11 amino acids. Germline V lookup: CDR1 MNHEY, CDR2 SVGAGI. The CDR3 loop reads CASSEGGEQYF. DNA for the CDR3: TGTGCCAGCAGTGAGGGGGGCGAGCAGTACTTC.

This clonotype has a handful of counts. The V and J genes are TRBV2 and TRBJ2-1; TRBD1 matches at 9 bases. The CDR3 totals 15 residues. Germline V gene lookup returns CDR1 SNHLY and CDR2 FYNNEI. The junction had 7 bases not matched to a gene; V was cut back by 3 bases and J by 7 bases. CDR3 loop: CASSDGDRVWNEQFF. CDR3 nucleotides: TGTGCCAGCAGTGACGGGGACAGGGTGTGGAATGAGCAGTTCTTC.

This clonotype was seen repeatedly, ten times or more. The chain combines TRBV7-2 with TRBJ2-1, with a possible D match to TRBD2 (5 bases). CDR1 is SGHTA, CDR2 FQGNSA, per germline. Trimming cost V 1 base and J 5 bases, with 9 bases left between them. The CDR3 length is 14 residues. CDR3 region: CASSLERIHNEQFF. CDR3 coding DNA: TGTGCCAGCAGCTTAGAGCGGATCCACAATGAGCAGTTCTTC.

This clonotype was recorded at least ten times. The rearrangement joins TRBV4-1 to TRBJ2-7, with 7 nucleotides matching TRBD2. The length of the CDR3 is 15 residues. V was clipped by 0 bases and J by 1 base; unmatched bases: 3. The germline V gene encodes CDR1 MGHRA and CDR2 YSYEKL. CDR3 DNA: TGCGCCAGCAGCCAAGACGGGGGGATATCCTACGAGCAGTACTTC. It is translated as CASSQDGGISYEQYF.

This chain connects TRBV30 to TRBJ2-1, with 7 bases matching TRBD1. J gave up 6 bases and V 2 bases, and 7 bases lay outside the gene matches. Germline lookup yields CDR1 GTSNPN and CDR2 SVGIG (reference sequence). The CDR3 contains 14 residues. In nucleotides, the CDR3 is TGTGCCTGGAGTCTAGGGGGCTACTGCAATGAGCAGTTCTTC. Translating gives CAWSLGGYCNEQFF.

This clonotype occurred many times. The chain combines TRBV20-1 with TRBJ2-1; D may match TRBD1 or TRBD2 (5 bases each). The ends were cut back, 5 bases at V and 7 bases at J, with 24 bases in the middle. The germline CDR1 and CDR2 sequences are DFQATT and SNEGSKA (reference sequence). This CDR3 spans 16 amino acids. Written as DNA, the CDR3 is TGCAGTGCTCGCCTTCCCGGGACCCGGTACGGGAATGAGCAGTTCTTC. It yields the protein CSARLPGTRYGNEQFF.